This TCR beta chain derives from a study of cytomegalovirus exposure and HLA in healthy donors. On this clone: Its specificity is unknown.

PCR was performed using 60 Vbeta and 13 Jbeta primers. The protocol was immunoSEQ multiplex PCR, while the TCRdb copy is restricted to in-frame clones and leaves out a portion. The table lists 65,000 to 95,000 clones. Germline CDR1 SGHAT, CDR2 FQNNGV. V lost 2 bases, J lost 1 base, and 5 bases lay in between. The CDR3 runs to 13 residues. The study's findings and limits: The investigators catalogued 150 to 200 TCR beta chains as cytomegalovirus-associated.

The V call is TRBV11-2, the J call TRBJ1-1; D uncertain. The sequence was obtained from a female donor in good health and CMV-seropositive. Sequencing was carried out using PBMCs. The CDR3 DNA reads as TGTGCCAGCAGCTTAAAGAGGAACACTGAAGCTTTCTTT. It yields the protein CASSLKRNTEAFF.